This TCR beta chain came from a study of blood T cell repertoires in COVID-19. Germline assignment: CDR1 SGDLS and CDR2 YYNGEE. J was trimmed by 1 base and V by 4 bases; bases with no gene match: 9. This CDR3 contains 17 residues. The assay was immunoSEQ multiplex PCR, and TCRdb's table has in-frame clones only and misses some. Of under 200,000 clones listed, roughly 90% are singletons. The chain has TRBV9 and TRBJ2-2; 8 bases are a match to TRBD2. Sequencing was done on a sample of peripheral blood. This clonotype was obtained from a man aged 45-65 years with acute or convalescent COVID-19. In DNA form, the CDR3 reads TGTGCCAGCAGCAGACGCCCGGCGGGGGGGAACACCGGGGAGCTGTTTTTT. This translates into CASSRRPAGGNTGELFF. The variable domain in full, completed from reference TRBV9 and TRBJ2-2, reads DSGVTQTPKHLITATGQRVTLRCSPRSGDLSVYWYQQSLDQGLQFLIQYYNGEERAKGNILERFSAQQFPDLHSELNLSSLELGDSALYFCASSRRPAGGNTGELFFGEGSRLTVL.